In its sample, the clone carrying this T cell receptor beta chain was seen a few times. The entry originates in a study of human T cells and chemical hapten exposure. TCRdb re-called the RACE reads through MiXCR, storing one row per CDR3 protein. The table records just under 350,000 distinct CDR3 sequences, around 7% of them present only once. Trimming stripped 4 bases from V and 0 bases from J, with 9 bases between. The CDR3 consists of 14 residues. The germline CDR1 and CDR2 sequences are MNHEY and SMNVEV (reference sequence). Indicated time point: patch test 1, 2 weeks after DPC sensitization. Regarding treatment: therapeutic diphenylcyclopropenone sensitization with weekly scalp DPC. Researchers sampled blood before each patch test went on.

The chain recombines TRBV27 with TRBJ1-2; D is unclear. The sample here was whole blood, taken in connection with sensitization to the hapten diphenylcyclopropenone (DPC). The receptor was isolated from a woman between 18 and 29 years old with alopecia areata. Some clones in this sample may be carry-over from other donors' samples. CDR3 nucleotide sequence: TGTGCCAGCAGTTCCTGGACGGCTAACTATGGCTACACCTTC. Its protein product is CASSSWTANYGYTF.